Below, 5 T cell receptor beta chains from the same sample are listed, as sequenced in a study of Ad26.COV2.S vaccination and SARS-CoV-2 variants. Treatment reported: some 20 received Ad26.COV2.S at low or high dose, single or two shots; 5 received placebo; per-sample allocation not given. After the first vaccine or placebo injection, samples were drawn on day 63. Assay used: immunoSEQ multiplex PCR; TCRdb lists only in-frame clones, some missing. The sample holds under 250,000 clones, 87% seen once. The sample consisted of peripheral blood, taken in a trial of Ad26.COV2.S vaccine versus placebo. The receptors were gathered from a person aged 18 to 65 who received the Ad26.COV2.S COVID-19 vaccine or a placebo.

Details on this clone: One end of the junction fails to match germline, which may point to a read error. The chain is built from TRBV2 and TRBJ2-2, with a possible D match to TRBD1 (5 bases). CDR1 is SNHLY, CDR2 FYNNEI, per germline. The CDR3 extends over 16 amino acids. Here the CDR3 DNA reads TGTGCCAGCACTGAAAAGACAGTTACGAACACCGGGGAGCTGTTTTTT. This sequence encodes CASTEKTVTNTGELFF.

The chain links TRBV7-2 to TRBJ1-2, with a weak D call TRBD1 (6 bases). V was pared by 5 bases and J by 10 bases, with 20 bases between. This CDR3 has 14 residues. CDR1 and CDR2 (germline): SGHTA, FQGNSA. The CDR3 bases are TGTGCCAGCAGCGCCAGACAGGATGGCAGGCACTACACCTTC. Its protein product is CASSARQDGRHYTF.

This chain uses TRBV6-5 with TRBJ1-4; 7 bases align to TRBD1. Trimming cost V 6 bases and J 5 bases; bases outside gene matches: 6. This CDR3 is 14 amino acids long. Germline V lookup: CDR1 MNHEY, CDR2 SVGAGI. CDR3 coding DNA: TGTGCCAGCAGACGGACAGGCTTGAATGAAAAACTGTTTTTT. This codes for CASRRTGLNEKLFF.

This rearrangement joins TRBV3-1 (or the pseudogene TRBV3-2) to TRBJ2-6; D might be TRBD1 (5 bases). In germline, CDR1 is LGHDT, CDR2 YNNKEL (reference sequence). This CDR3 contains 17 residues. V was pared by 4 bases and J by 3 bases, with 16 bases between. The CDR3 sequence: CASSRPPSGRGANVLTF. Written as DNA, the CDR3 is TGTGCCAGCAGCCGACCACCCTCAGGGCGTGGGGCCAACGTCCTGACTTTC.

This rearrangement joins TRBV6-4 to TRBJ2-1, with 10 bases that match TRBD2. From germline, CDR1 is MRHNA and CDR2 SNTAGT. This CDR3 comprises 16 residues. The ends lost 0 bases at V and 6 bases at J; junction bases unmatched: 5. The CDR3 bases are TGTGCCAGCAGTGACTCAGGAGCGGGGGGGCTCAATGAGCAGTTCTTC. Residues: CASSDSGAGGLNEQFF.